This note documents a single T cell receptor beta chain sequence. The antigen is unknown. The CDR3 contains 12 residues. With 4 bases removed from V and 2 bases from J, the gap between germline ends came to 9 bases. Germline V gene sequence: CDR1 SQVTM, CDR2 ANQGSEA. This entry comes from a study of shared clonotypes between healthy human individuals. Points from the study as a whole: There were few donors, and this limited the genetic and exposure-history diversity represented.

Only in-frame clones appear in the TCRdb table, and some are missing; sequencing was by immunoSEQ multiplex PCR. The table records over a million clones, around 76% of them present only once. This sequence originates from a man younger than 30 in good health. The chain couples TRBV29-1 to TRBJ2-7; no firm D call. Sequenced sample: memory CD4+ T cells sorted from blood. Subset reported: CD45RA-negative fraction. The CDR3 coding sequence is TGCAGCGTTGCCCGGACGACCTACGAGCAGTACTTC. Protein: CSVARTTYEQYF.